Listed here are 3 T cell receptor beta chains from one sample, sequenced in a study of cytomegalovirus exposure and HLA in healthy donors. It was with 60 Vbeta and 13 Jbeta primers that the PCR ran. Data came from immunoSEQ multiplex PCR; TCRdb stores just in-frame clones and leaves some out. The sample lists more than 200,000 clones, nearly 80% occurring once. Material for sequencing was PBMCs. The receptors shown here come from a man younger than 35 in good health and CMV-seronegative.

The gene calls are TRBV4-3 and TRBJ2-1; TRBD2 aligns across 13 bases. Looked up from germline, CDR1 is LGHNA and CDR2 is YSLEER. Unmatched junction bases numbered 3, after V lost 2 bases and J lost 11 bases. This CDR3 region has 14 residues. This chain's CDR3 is CASSQPGTSGKQFF. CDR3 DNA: TGCGCCAGCAGCCAACCCGGGACTAGCGGGAAGCAGTTCTTC.

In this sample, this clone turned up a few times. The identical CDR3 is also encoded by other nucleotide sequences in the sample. The CDR3 is CASSPLASGSYEQYF. In DNA form, the CDR3 reads TGTGCCAGCAGTCCACTGGCGTCGGGTTCCTACGAGCAGTACTTC. The rearrangement links TRBV27 to TRBJ2-7; D call uncertain. From germline, CDR1 is MNHEY and CDR2 SMNVEV (reference sequence). The V gene lost 5 bases and the J gene lost 1 base, with 15 bases spanning the gap. The length of the CDR3 is 15 residues.

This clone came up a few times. The CDR3 protein is CASSPRQGSRNEAFF. The DNA of the CDR3 is TGTGCCAGCAGCCCTCGACAGGGGTCAAGGAATGAAGCTTTCTTT. This chain connects TRBV7-6 to TRBJ1-1; TRBD1 matches 8 bases. CDR3 length: 15 amino acids. Per germline, CDR1 SGHVS and CDR2 FNYEAQ. Losses at the gene ends were 5 bases for V and 7 bases for J; bases not matched to a gene: 12.